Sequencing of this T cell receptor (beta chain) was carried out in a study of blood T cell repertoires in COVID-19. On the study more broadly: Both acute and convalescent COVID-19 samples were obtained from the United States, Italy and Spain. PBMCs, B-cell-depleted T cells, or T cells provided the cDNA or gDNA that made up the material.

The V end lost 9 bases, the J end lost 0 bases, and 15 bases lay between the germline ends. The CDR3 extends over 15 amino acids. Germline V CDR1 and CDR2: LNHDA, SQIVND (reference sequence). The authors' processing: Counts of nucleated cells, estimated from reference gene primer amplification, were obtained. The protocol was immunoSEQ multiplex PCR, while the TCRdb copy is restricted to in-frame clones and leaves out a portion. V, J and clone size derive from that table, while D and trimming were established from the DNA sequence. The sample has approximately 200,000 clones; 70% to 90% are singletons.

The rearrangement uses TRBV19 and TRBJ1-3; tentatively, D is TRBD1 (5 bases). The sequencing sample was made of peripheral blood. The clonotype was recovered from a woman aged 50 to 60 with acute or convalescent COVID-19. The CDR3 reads CASYTGDYSGNTIYF. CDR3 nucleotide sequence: TGTGCCAGCTATACCGGGGACTACTCTGGAAACACCATATATTTT.